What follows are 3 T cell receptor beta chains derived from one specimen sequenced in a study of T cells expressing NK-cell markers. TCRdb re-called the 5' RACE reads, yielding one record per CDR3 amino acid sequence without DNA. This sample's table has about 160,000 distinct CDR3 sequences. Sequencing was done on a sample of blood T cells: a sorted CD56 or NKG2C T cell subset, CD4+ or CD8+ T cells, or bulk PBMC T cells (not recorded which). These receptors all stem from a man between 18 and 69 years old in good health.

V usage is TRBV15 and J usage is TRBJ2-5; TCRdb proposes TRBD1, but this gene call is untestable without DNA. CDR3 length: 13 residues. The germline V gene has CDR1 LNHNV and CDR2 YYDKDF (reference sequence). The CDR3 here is CATSKQGTETQYF.

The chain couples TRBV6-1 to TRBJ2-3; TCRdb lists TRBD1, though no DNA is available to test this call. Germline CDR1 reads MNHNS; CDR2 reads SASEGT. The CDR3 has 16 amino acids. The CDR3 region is CASSEASGGSADTQYF.

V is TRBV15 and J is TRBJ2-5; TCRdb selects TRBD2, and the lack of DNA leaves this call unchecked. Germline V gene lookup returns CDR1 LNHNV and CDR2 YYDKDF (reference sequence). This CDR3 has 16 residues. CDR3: CATSRDRGGREETQYF.